This TCR beta chain came from a study of blood T cell repertoires in COVID-19. About the research overall: COVID-19 samples, acute and convalescent, were from the United States, Italy and Spain. PBMCs, B-cell-depleted T cells, or T cells were the source of the cDNA or gDNA that made up the material.

The trim removed 2 bases at V and 0 bases at J, leaving 10 bases unmatched. The germline gives CDR1 SEHNR, CDR2 FQNEAQ (reference sequence). The length of the CDR3 is 18 residues. Methods used by the authors: Nucleated cell number was recorded as an estimate derived from reference gene primer amplification. TCRdb's table, derived via immunoSEQ multiplex PCR, lists solely in-frame clones and lacks some. V and J calls and clone size are given by that table; D and trimming were obtained from the DNA. The table has hundreds of thousands of clones, about 85% seen once; the top ten hold roughly 12%. This chain uses TRBV7-9 with TRBJ2-1; 7 nucleotides agree with TRBD2. The clonotype comes from a woman between 18 and 29 years old who had recovered from COVID-19. What was sequenced was peripheral blood. CDR3 sequence: CASSLTQLAPSSYNEQFF. In DNA, the CDR3 is TGTGCCAGCAGCTTAACACAACTAGCGCCGAGCTCCTACAATGAGCAGTTCTTC.